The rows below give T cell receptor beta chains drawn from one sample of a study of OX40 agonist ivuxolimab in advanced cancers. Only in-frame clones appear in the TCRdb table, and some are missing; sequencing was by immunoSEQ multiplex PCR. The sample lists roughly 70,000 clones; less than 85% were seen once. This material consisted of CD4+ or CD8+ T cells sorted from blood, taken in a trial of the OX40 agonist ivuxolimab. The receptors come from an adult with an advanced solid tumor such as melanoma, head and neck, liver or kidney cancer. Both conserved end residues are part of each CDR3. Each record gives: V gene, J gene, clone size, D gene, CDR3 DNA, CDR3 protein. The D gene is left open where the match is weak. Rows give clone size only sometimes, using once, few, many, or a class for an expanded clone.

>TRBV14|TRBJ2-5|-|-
TGTGCCAGCAGCACCCGGGACCGGTACCAAGAGACCCAGTACTTC
CASSTRDRYQETQYF
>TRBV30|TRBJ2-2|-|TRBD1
TGTGCCTGGAGTCTTCGGGACAGGGTGTCCCTGCGTACCGGGGAGCTGTTTTTT
CAWSLRDRVSLRTGELFF
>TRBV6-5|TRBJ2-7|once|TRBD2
TGTGCCAGCAGTTCAACGGGACTAGCGGGGTCCTACGAGCAGTACTTC
CASSSTGLAGSYEQYF
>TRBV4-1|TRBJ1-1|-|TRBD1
TGCGCCAGCAGCCAATATGGGGTAACCGGGACAGGGGACACTGAAGCTTTCTTT
CASSQYGVTGTGDTEAFF
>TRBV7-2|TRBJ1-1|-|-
TGTGCCAGCAGCTTAGCATCAACGAACACTGAAGCTTTCTTT
CASSLASTNTEAFF
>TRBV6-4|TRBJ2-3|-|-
TGTGCCAGCAGCATACGACTTGGGGTAGATACGCAGTATTTT
CASSIRLGVDTQYF
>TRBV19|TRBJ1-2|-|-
TGTGCCAGTAGTATAGATCCCACGGGTACCTGGAATGGCTACACCTTC
CASSIDPTGTWNGYTF
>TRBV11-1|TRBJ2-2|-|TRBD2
TGTGCCAGCAGCTTAAATGCGGGCCTAGCGGGTTCCACCGGGGAGCTGTTTTTT
CASSLNAGLAGSTGELFF
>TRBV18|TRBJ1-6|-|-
TGTGCCAGCTCACCCTCGGGGTTGTATAATTCACCCCTCCACTTT
CASSPSGLYNSPLHF
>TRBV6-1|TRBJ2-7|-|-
TGTGCCAGCAGTGGTGCATCGGAAGAGCAGTACTTC
CASSGASEEQYF
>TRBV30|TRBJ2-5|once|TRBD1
TGTGCCTGGAGGAGGGACAGAGAGACCCAGTACTTC
CAWRRDRETQYF
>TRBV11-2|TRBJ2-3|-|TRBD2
TGTGCCAGCACCCGGGAGGTTCCGCGAACAGATACGCAGTATTTT
CASTREVPRTDTQYF
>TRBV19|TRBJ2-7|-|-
TGTGCCAGTAGTCGGCAGGGAGGTTACGAGCAGTACTTC
CASSRQGGYEQYF
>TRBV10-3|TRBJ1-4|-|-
TGTGCCATCGGTAGCAGGGAAAAACTGTTTTTT
CAIGSREKLFF
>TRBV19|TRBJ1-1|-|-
TGTGCCAGTAAAAGGGGCGCGAACACTGAAGCTTTCTTT
CASKRGANTEAFF
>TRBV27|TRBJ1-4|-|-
TGTGCCAGCAGTTTATCTAGACCCTCGACAGTTCTTCGCGAAAAACTGTTTTTT
CASSLSRPSTVLREKLFF
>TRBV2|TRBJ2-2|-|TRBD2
TGTGCCAGCAGTGAAGCGGGGACTAGCGGGAGTATGAACGGGGAGCTGTTTTTT
CASSEAGTSGSMNGELFF
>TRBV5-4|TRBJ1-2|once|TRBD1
TGTGCCAGCAGCCCCCGGGACAGGGGAGGGAGGGTATATGGCTACACCTTC
CASSPRDRGGRVYGYTF
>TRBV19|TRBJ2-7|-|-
TGTGCCAGTAGTGCAGGGGCCCTCCTCTCCTACGAGCAGTACTTC
CASSAGALLSYEQYF
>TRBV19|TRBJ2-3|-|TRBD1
TGTGCCAGCGTTGGGACAGGGAGAAGGCCAGATACGCAGTATTTT
CASVGTGRRPDTQYF
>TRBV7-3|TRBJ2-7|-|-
TGTGCCAGCAGCTTAAGTAGGCTGTCCTACGAGCAGTACTTC
CASSLSRLSYEQYF
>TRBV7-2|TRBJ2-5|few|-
TGTGCCAGCAGCTCCCAGGCGCAAGAGACCCAGTACTTC
CASSSQAQETQYF
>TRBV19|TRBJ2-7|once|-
TGTGCCAGTAGTGCCGCAGGGCGCGAGCAGTACTTC
CASSAAGREQYF
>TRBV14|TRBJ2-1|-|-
TGTGCCAGCAGCCAAGTCAGGGGGGCGGAGCAGTTCTTC
CASSQVRGAEQFF
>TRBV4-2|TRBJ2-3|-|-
TGTGCCAGCAGCCCTTCAATCAGCGGTCCGGGGCAAGATACGCAGTATTTT
CASSPSISGPGQDTQYF
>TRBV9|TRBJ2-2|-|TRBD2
TGTGCCAGCAGCTCGCTACGGGAGGGCAATACCGGGGAGCTGTTTTTT
CASSSLREGNTGELFF
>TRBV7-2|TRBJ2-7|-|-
TGTGCCAGCAGCTTAGCTCAGGGTAACTACGAGCAGTACTTC
CASSLAQGNYEQYF
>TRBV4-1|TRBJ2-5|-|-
TGCGCCAGCAGCCAAGTGGTCGCGGGACGGGAGACCCAGTACTTC
CASSQVVAGRETQYF
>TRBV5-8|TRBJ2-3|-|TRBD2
TGTGCCAGCAGCTTGGAACTAGCGGGGATTAGCACAGATACGCAGTATTTT
CASSLELAGISTDTQYF
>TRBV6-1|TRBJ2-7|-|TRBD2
TGTGCCAGCAGCTCAGCGGGATACTCCTACGAGCAGTACTTC
CASSSAGYSYEQYF
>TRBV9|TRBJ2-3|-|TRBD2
TGTGCCAGCAGAGAGGGACTAGCGGGAGAAACAGATACGCAGTATTTT
CASREGLAGETDTQYF
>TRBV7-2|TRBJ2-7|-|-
TGTGCCGGTAGGGGGAGGGGGTACGACGAGCAGTACTTC
CAGRGRGYDEQYF
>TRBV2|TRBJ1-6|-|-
TGTGCCAGCACCGGAACGCAGTCGAATTCACCCCTCCACTTT
CASTGTQSNSPLHF